What follows are 17 T cell receptor beta chains derived from one specimen sequenced in a study of cytomegalovirus exposure and HLA in healthy donors. TCRdb's copy holds only in-frame clones and misses some; the assay was immunoSEQ multiplex PCR. The sample gives under 400,000 clones, around 90% of which show up once; roughly 0.96% is in the top ten. Material for sequencing was PBMCs. The source is a man aged 30 to 39 in good health and CMV-seronegative.

The chain has TRBV7-2 and TRBJ2-7; unclear D gene. The CDR3 contains 14 residues. V gave up 1 base and J gave up 0 bases, with 7 bases separating them. Per the germline V gene, CDR1 is SGHTA and CDR2 is FQGNSA. This CDR3 reads CASSLVGSSYEQYF. The CDR3 DNA sequence: TGTGCCAGCAGCTTAGTGGGCAGCTCCTACGAGCAGTACTTC.

This chain uses TRBV5-5 with TRBJ2-7; 9 bases map to TRBD1. CDR3 size: 17 residues. With 0 bases clipped from V and 5 bases from J, the junction kept 12 bases outside the gene matches. CDR1 is SGHKS, CDR2 YYEKEE, per germline (reference sequence). CDR3 sequence reads: CASSLGLRDRVLDEQYF. Written as DNA, the CDR3 is TGTGCCAGCAGCTTGGGTTTGCGGGACAGGGTTTTAGACGAGCAGTACTTC.

V gene TRBV11-2 combines with J gene TRBJ2-2, with 8 bases lining up with TRBD2. This CDR3 comprises 16 residues. Germline V gene sequence: CDR1 SGHAT, CDR2 FQNNGV. The J segment lost 2 bases and the V segment lost 6 bases, leaving 8 bases of the junction unmatched. The chain's CDR3 is CASSSRGGTNTGELFF. The DNA for the CDR3 is TGTGCCAGCAGTAGCCGGGGGGGGACCAACACCGGGGAGCTGTTTTTT.

The chain is built from TRBV7-9 and TRBJ1-4; D unresolved. Germline CDR1 reads SEHNR; CDR2 reads FQNEAQ (reference sequence). The CDR3 loop spans 15 amino acids. V lost 1 base and J lost 7, with 13 bases in between. Written as DNA, the CDR3 is TGTGCCAGCAGCTTAGAAGACCAAGAGGGTGAAAAACTGTTTTTT. Protein product: CASSLEDQEGEKLFF.

J is TRBJ1-2 and V is TRBV2, with 8 nucleotides matching TRBD1. The CDR3 runs to 15 residues. The J segment lost 0 bases and the V segment lost 8 bases, leaving 8 bases of the junction unmatched. Germline V gene data show CDR1 as SNHLY and CDR2 as FYNNEI. CDR3 nucleotides: TGTGCCAGCGCTGTGATACAGGGGGCTAACTATGGCTACACCTTC. Its protein product is CASAVIQGANYGYTF.

The chain uses TRBV30 and TRBJ2-7; a weak D match, TRBD1 (7 bases). The V end was cut by 5 bases, the J end by 6 bases, with 23 bases between. The CDR3 runs 15 residues. The germline V gene encodes CDR1 GTSNPN and CDR2 SVGIG (reference sequence). The CDR3 nucleotides read TGTGCCTGGGGGGCGGGACAGTTATTCCCCTCCGAGCAGTACTTC. This codes for CAWGAGQLFPSEQYF.

This clone was recorded a few times. This chain links TRBV18 with TRBJ2-5, with 9 bases lining up with TRBD2. This CDR3 contains 16 residues. With 3 bases clipped from V and 2 bases from J, the junction kept 7 bases outside the gene matches. CDR1 and CDR2 from the germline V gene are KGHSH and LQKENI. In DNA, the CDR3 is TGTGCCAGCTCACCCCTCCCTAGCGGGGTACAAGAGACCCAGTACTTC. Encoded protein: CASSPLPSGVQETQYF. The entire variable domain, with the rest obtained from reference TRBV18 and TRBJ2-5, is as follows: NAGVMQNPRHLVRRRGQEARLRCSPMKGHSHVYWYRQLPEEGLKFMVYLQKENIIDESGMPKERFSAEFPKEGPSILRIQQVVRGDSAAYFCASSPLPSGVQETQYFGPGTRLLVL.

The chain carries TRBV28 and TRBJ1-5; TRBD1 matches at 8 bases. The V gene end was trimmed by 5 bases and the J gene end by 2 bases; junction bases not matched to a gene: 11. The CDR3 runs to 17 residues. From germline, CDR1 is MDHEN and CDR2 SYDVKM. CDR3 residues: CASSTGSGGWGNQPQHF. CDR3 DNA: TGTGCCAGCAGTACCGGGTCAGGGGGCTGGGGCAATCAGCCCCAGCATTTT.

V is TRBV5-1 and J is TRBJ1-2; tentative D call: TRBD1 (6 bases). CDR1 SGHRS and CDR2 YFSETQ come from the germline V gene. Trimming removed 3 bases from V and 8 bases from J, with 11 bases in between. There are 12 residues in the CDR3. The DNA for the CDR3 is TGCGCCAGCAGCTCGCAGGGGTGGGGCTACACCTTC. Its translation: CASSSQGWGYTF.

This clone was observed a few times. This chain connects TRBV27 to TRBJ1-2; perhaps TRBD1 as D (6 bases). The CDR3 is 15 amino acids. The germline CDR1 and CDR2 sequences are MNHEY and SMNVEV (reference sequence). The V end lost 3 bases, the J end lost 5 bases, and 16 bases lay between the germline ends. The CDR3 loop reads CASSLDWTVKYGYTF. The CDR3 nucleotides read TGTGCCAGCAGTTTGGACTGGACAGTAAAGTATGGCTACACCTTC.

The chain combines TRBV6-6 with TRBJ2-2, with 7 bases that match TRBD1. The germline V gene encodes CDR1 MNHNY and CDR2 SVGAGI (reference sequence). J gave up 5 bases and V 8 bases, and 11 bases lay outside the gene matches. This CDR3 has 15 amino acids. The CDR3: CASGFITGVTGELFF. CDR3 bases: TGTGCCAGCGGGTTCATTACAGGGGTTACCGGGGAGCTGTTTTTT.

The genes are TRBV7-9 and TRBJ2-5; no clear D. Trimming cost V 0 bases and J 2 bases, with 10 bases left between them. Germline V lookup: CDR1 SEHNR, CDR2 FQNEAQ (reference sequence). The CDR3 contains 15 residues. The CDR3 coding sequence is TGTGCCAGCAGCTTAGCGCAACAGAAACAAGAGACCCAGTACTTC. This translates into CASSLAQQKQETQYF.

This sequence joins TRBV5-6 and TRBJ2-1; tentative D call: TRBD1 (6 bases). The CDR3 loop spans 13 amino acids. Trimming took off 3 bases at V and 2 bases at J, with 6 bases between the two ends. The germline CDR1 and CDR2 sequences are SGHDT and YYEEEE. The CDR3 protein is CASSSGAYNEQFF. The CDR3 nucleotides are TGTGCCAGCAGCTCAGGGGCCTACAATGAGCAGTTCTTC.

The rearrangement uses TRBV19 and TRBJ2-1; 9 nucleotides match TRBD2. V shed 3 bases and J 5 bases; nucleotides not matched to a gene: 2. The CDR3 length is 14 residues. Germline CDR1 is LNHDA and CDR2 is SQIVND (reference sequence). This chain's CDR3 is CASSMAGGDNEQFF. As DNA, the CDR3 is TGTGCCAGTAGTATGGCGGGGGGGGACAATGAGCAGTTCTTC.

The chain employs TRBV27 and TRBJ2-5; 15 bases map to TRBD2. J was trimmed by 1 base and V by 5 bases; bases with no gene match: 2. Germline loops: CDR1 MNHEY, CDR2 SMNVEV (reference sequence). The CDR3 sequence is 16 residues long. The CDR3 DNA sequence: TGTGCCAGCAGTCTGGGACTAGCGGGGGGCCAAGAGACCCAGTACTTC. Its translation: CASSLGLAGGQETQYF.

CDR3 nucleotide sequence: TGCGCCAGCAGCCGGACGCCAGGGACCTACGAGCAGTACTTC. This translates into CASSRTPGTYEQYF. The chain links TRBV10-1 to TRBJ2-7, with D possibly TRBD1 on 5 matching bases. CDR3 size: 14 residues. Germline V gene data show CDR1 as WNHNN and CDR2 as SYGVQD (reference sequence). Trimming took 6 bases from V and 2 from J, leaving 14 bases between them.

V usage is TRBV5-6 and J usage is TRBJ2-7, with 8 bases identical to TRBD1. V was pared by 2 bases and J by 5 bases, with 9 bases of the junction left unmatched. CDR3 length: 15 amino acids. Germline loops: CDR1 SGHDT, CDR2 YYEEEE. DNA for the CDR3: TGTGCCAGCAGCTTCCTCGGACAGGGAGGCCACGAGCAGTACTTC. Its protein product is CASSFLGQGGHEQYF.